Shown below are 28 T cell receptor beta chains from a single sample sequenced in a study of blood T cell repertoires in COVID-19. Assay used: immunoSEQ multiplex PCR; TCRdb lists only in-frame clones, some missing. The table shows just over 300,000 clones, with around nine tenths occurring only once. The sequenced sample consisted of peripheral blood. Receptors were obtained from a woman aged 25-40 years with COVID-19, enrolled during active disease.

This chain connects TRBV4-3 to TRBJ1-2; 7 nucleotides align to TRBD1. CDR1 and CDR2 (germline): LGHNA, YSLEER. The V gene end was trimmed by 0 bases and the J gene end by 3 bases; junction bases not matched to a gene: 19. This CDR3 contains 20 residues. CDR3 region: CASSQDPYSFRDSDYYGYTF. DNA for the CDR3: TGCGCCAGCAGCCAAGACCCTTATTCTTTCCGGGACAGCGACTACTATGGCTACACCTTC.

V usage is TRBV6-5 and J usage is TRBJ2-7; D is undetermined. Germline V gene sequence: CDR1 MNHEY, CDR2 SVGAGI. The CDR3 extends over 15 amino acids. The V and J ends lost 5 bases and 0 bases respectively, with 14 bases between them. CDR3 sequence reads: CASSPDTPSSYEQYF. The DNA of the CDR3 is TGTGCCAGCAGTCCAGACACCCCGAGCTCCTACGAGCAGTACTTC.

This clone was counted a single time. V is TRBV2 and J is TRBJ2-6; no firm D call. Between the trimmed V and J ends, which lost 7 bases and 4 bases, there was a span of 11 bases. Germline lookup yields CDR1 SNHLY and CDR2 FYNNEI. This CDR3 is 14 amino acids long. The CDR3: CASTVLRGANVLTF. Here the CDR3 DNA reads TGTGCCAGCACCGTTCTCCGGGGGGCCAACGTCCTGACTTTC.

The chain uses TRBV5-1 and TRBJ1-1; D gene unclear. Deletions cut 2 bases from V and 4 bases from J, with 9 bases between. Germline lookup yields CDR1 SGHRS and CDR2 YFSETQ. CDR3 size: 13 residues. Here the CDR3 reads CASSLGLPTEAFF. CDR3 in DNA: TGCGCCAGCAGCTTAGGACTGCCCACTGAAGCTTTCTTT.

The sample holds one count of this clone. The J gene is TRBJ2-7, the V gene TRBV24-1; a weak D match, TRBD2 (6 bases). CDR1 is KGHDR and CDR2 is SFDVKD in the germline V gene. This CDR3 has 15 residues. The ends were cut back, 1 base at V and 3 bases at J, with 12 bases in the middle. CDR3 loop: CATSDFRGTFYEQYF. In DNA form, the CDR3 reads TGTGCCACCAGTGATTTTCGGGGGACTTTCTACGAGCAGTACTTC.

V and J are TRBV29-1 and TRBJ1-4; D unresolved. The CDR3 has 14 amino acids. Germline V gene sequence: CDR1 SQVTM, CDR2 ANQGSEA. Trimming stripped 0 bases from V and 5 bases from J, with 10 bases between. CDR3 DNA: TGCAGCGTTGAAGATCGGTCCAGGAATGAAAAACTGTTTTTT. Protein sequence: CSVEDRSRNEKLFF.

The chain has TRBV4-1 and TRBJ2-2; 8 bases are a match to TRBD1. V trimming: 3 bases; J trimming: 10 bases; junction bases outside the gene matches: 25. The CDR3 is made up of 20 amino acids. The germline V gene encodes CDR1 MGHRA and CDR2 YSYEKL. The CDR3 nucleotides are TGCGCCAGCAGCCAGACCCTGAACTCGCCCAGGGGGCTGGGCTTGGCGGAGCTGTTTTTT. This encodes CASSQTLNSPRGLGLAELFF.

The chain links TRBV5-1 to TRBJ1-6; tentative D call: TRBD1 (5 bases). The CDR3 has 14 residues. V was clipped by 2 bases and J by 8 bases, with 11 bases between them. From germline, CDR1 is SGHRS and CDR2 YFSETQ. The CDR3 DNA is TGCGCCAGCAGCTTCGACGGGGGGTATTCACCCCTCCACTTT. This codes for CASSFDGGYSPLHF.

This clone was observed once. The rearrangement uses TRBV2 and TRBJ1-3; no clear D gene. From germline, CDR1 is SNHLY and CDR2 FYNNEI. This CDR3 is built from 15 residues. The V and J ends lost 2 bases and 2 bases respectively, with 10 bases between them. CDR3: CASSESFSPGNTIYF. In nucleotides, the CDR3 is TGTGCCAGCAGTGAATCATTTAGTCCTGGAAACACCATATATTTT.

The chain is built from TRBV6-2 or TRBV6-3 and TRBJ2-1, with D uncertain. V was trimmed by 5 bases and J by 3 bases, leaving 11 bases between them. The CDR3 spans 14 residues. CDR1 is MNHEY and CDR2 is SVGEGT in the germline V gene. The CDR3 here is CASSILQNYNEQFF. CDR3 coding DNA: TGTGCCAGCAGTATCCTACAGAACTACAATGAGCAGTTCTTC.

The rearrangement joins TRBV7-8 to TRBJ2-3; 7 bases align to TRBD2. Germline CDR1 reads SGHVS; CDR2 reads FQNEAQ. V trimming: 4 bases; J trimming: 6 bases; junction bases outside the gene matches: 4. The CDR3 loop spans 13 amino acids. CDR3 in DNA: TGTGCCAGCAGCTCCGGGAGGCTGGATACGCAGTATTTT. This sequence encodes CASSSGRLDTQYF.

The chain joins TRBV5-1 to TRBJ1-1; D not certain. The CDR3 spans 12 residues. The germline V gene encodes CDR1 SGHRS and CDR2 YFSETQ. V lost 3 bases to trimming and J lost 3 bases, with 6 bases between them. CDR3 coding DNA: TGCGCCAGCAGCTCCGGGGACACTGAAGCTTTCTTT. Translating it yields CASSSGDTEAFF. Combining the CDR3 with reference TRBV5-1 and TRBJ1-1 gives the whole variable domain KAGVTQTPRYLIKTRGQQVTLSCSPISGHRSVSWYQQTPGQGLQFLFEYFSETQRNKGNFPGRFSGRQFSNSRSEMNVSTLELGDSALYLCASSSGDTEAFFGQGTRLTVV.

J is TRBJ2-2 and V is TRBV10-2; no clear D gene. The germline V gene has CDR1 WSHSY and CDR2 SAAADI. This CDR3 is 12 amino acids long. V shed 10 bases and J shed 6 bases, with 12 bases lying between them. DNA of the CDR3: TGCGCCACAGGTCGGTCCGCCGGGGAGCTGTTTTTT. Translation: CATGRSAGELFF.

The J gene is TRBJ1-2, the V gene TRBV3-1 (or the pseudogene TRBV3-2), with unresolved D. V dropped 6 bases and J dropped 3 bases, with 14 bases sitting between them. From germline, CDR1 is LGHDT and CDR2 YNNKEL (reference sequence). The length of the CDR3 is 14 residues. For the CDR3, the DNA is TGTGCCAGCAGGAGTTTGGGTCAGGACTATGGCTACACCTTC. This gives the protein CASRSLGQDYGYTF.

V and J are TRBV3-1 (or the pseudogene TRBV3-2) and TRBJ1-2; no firm D call. Trimming pared 6 bases from V and 2 bases from J, leaving 13 bases between. The germline CDR1 and CDR2 sequences are LGHDT and YNNKEL (reference sequence). The CDR3 contains 14 residues. The CDR3 sequence: CASSPTYLNYGYTF. CDR3 nucleotides: TGTGCCAGCAGTCCGACATACCTAAACTATGGCTACACCTTC.

The chain has TRBV4-2 and TRBJ1-1; possible D gene TRBD1, 5 bases. The CDR3 extends over 15 amino acids. V was trimmed by 0 bases and J by 4 bases, leaving 12 bases between them. CDR1 LGHNA and CDR2 YNFKEQ come from the germline V gene. Here the CDR3 reads CASSQDGGGVTEAFF. The CDR3, as DNA: TGTGCCAGCAGCCAAGATGGGGGAGGGGTCACTGAAGCTTTCTTT.

This clone was seen a single time. J is TRBJ2-5 and V is TRBV7-6; 12 nucleotides align to TRBD1. The trim removed 4 bases at V and 6 bases at J, leaving 12 bases unmatched. CDR1 SGHVS and CDR2 FNYEAQ come from the germline V gene. The CDR3 covers 17 residues. In DNA form, the CDR3 reads TGTGCCAGCAGCTCCTTTAGACCGGGACAGGGGGCGAAGACCCAGTACTTC. Amino acids: CASSSFRPGQGAKTQYF.

J is TRBJ1-2 and V is TRBV30, with D unresolved. The germline V gene has CDR1 GTSNPN and CDR2 SVGIG (reference sequence). The CDR3 sequence is 12 residues long. V was cut by 0 bases and J by 4 bases, with 6 bases left in between. The CDR3 DNA is TGTGCCTGGAGTGTAAACAGCTATGGCTACACCTTC. Its translation is CAWSVNSYGYTF.

The chain is built from TRBV10-2 and TRBJ2-5; weak D call: TRBD2 (6 bases). Looked up from germline, CDR1 is WSHSY and CDR2 is SAAADI. V lost 2 bases and J lost 7, with 8 bases in between. The CDR3 has 12 residues. This CDR3 reads CASSEPGGTQYF. CDR3 coding DNA: TGCGCCAGCAGTGAGCCCGGGGGGACCCAGTACTTC.

The chain is built from TRBV12-3 or TRBV12-4 and TRBJ1-2; possibly TRBD1 for D (5 bases). The CDR3 runs to 13 residues. The V end lost 5 bases, the J end lost 8 bases, and 15 bases lay between the germline ends. CDR3 coding DNA: TGTGCCAGCAGTGGGGATGGGGCGGTCGGCTACACCTTC. Amino acid sequence: CASSGDGAVGYTF.

This chain connects TRBV7-9 to TRBJ2-1; 8 bases line up with TRBD2. CDR1 SEHNR and CDR2 FQNEAQ come from the germline V gene (reference sequence). The length of the CDR3 is 15 residues. Trimming cost V 5 bases and J 7 bases; bases outside gene matches: 10. The CDR3 bases are TGTGCCAGCAGCCCGAAGGAGCGGGGGTTGAATGAGCAGTTCTTC. Its protein is CASSPKERGLNEQFF.

V is TRBV13 and J is TRBJ1-1; D is ambiguous. The germline gives CDR1 PRHDT, CDR2 FYEKMQ (reference sequence). This CDR3 has 14 amino acids. Between the trimmed V and J ends, which lost 2 bases and 1 base, there was a span of 8 bases. The CDR3: CASSLTTPNTEAFF. DNA for the CDR3: TGTGCCAGCAGCTTAACCACACCGAACACTGAAGCTTTCTTT.

The rearrangement joins TRBV6-6 to TRBJ1-2, with a possible D match to TRBD1 (6 bases). This CDR3 has 13 amino acids. Germline CDR1 MNHNY, CDR2 SVGAGI (reference sequence). V shed 6 bases and J shed 4 bases, with 12 bases lying between them. CDR3 DNA sequence: TGTGCCAGCAGCTCTGACAGGCTCTATGGCTACACCTTC. It specifies CASSSDRLYGYTF.

This chain connects TRBV18 to TRBJ2-3, with D tentatively TRBD2 (6 bases). There are 14 residues in the CDR3. The germline V gene encodes CDR1 KGHSH and CDR2 LQKENI. V was trimmed by 2 bases and J by 2 bases, leaving 8 bases between them. CDR3: CASSPASDTDTQYF. The CDR3 DNA reads TGTGCCAGCTCACCAGCTAGCGACACAGATACGCAGTATTTT.

The chain joins TRBV7-2 to TRBJ2-7; 9 bases agree with TRBD2. J lost 7 bases, V lost 5 bases, and 9 bases had no gene match. The CDR3 loop spans 14 amino acids. The germline gives CDR1 SGHTA, CDR2 FQGNSA. The CDR3, as DNA: TGTGCCAGCAGCCTAAGCGGGGGGCCAGGGGAGCAGTACTTC. This encodes CASSLSGGPGEQYF.

This rearrangement joins TRBV11-2 to TRBJ2-5; 8 nucleotides match TRBD1. Germline CDR1 and CDR2: SGHAT and FQNNGV. Losses at the gene ends were 5 bases for V and 2 bases for J; bases not matched to a gene: 10. This CDR3 has 16 residues. CDR3 coding DNA: TGTGCCAGCAGCGAAACCGGGACAGGTCATCAAGAGACCCAGTACTTC. This encodes CASSETGTGHQETQYF.

CDR3 residues: CASSQSSTEAFF. CDR3 nucleotides: TGCGCCAGCAGTCAATCCTCCACTGAAGCTTTCTTT. The chain is built from TRBV23-1 and TRBJ1-1, with D unclear. TRBV23-1 has ORF status, its function being uncertain. V was cut by 0 bases and J by 4 bases, with 3 bases left in between. The CDR3 length is 12 residues.

The rearrangement joins TRBV19 to TRBJ1-1; tentatively, D is TRBD1 (6 bases). Germline lookup yields CDR1 LNHDA and CDR2 SQIVND (reference sequence). V shed 5 bases and J shed 10 bases, with 23 bases lying between them. The CDR3 runs 15 residues. CDR3 amino acids: CASSEPGTRTLGAFF. In DNA form, the CDR3 reads TGTGCCAGTAGTGAACCCGGGACAAGAACACTGGGAGCTTTCTTT.